This section outlines one TCR beta chain sequence together with its context. This record comes from a study of blood T cell repertoires in COVID-19. Trimming took off 3 bases at V and 6 bases at J, with 10 bases between the two ends. CDR3 length equals 12 residues. Germline CDR1 reads SGHNT; CDR2 reads YYREEE (reference sequence). Original processing methods: Reference gene primer amplification yielded estimated nucleated cell counts. Produced via immunoSEQ multiplex PCR; TCRdb's table is partial and in-frame only. The V and J calls and clone size come from that table; D and trimming were worked out from the DNA. The table lists about 110,000 clones, 85% to 90% of them singletons.

Sample: peripheral blood. The rearrangement uses TRBV5-4 and TRBJ2-7, with D possibly being TRBD1 (6 bases). The clonotype was recovered from a woman older than 75 with acute or convalescent COVID-19. The DNA of the CDR3 is TGTGCCAGCAGCTCAACAGGGTCCGAGCAGTACTTC. This codes for CASSSTGSEQYF.